The TCR beta chain under discussion was sequenced for a study of vaccination and CD4 T cells after COVID-19. The time point: late sampling 161 to 241 days after vaccination in a few convalescent patients. Treatment denoted: roughly ten-day PBMC culture with coronavirus spike peptide pools or control peptides (ViraFEST assay). Only a few counts were recorded for this clonotype. Its antigen remains unknown. V shed 5 bases and J shed 1 base, with 11 bases lying between them. Germline CDR1 SEHNR, CDR2 FQNEAQ (reference sequence). The CDR3 contains 14 residues. The Oncomine TCR Beta short-read assay sequenced DNA from cultured CD4+ T cells. TCRdb used MiXCR to reprocess the PCR reads, holding one entry per CDR3 protein. Among 20,000 to 25,000 distinct CDR3 sequences listed, about a third were seen once.

The sequencing used CD4+ T cells from blood, cultured in vitro, collected about 7 months after SARS-CoV-2 vaccination. The rearrangement uses TRBV7-9 and TRBJ2-5, with D unclear. The TCR sequence derives from a human donor who had recovered from COVID-19. The CDR3 here is CASSPDGIQETQYF. CDR3 coding DNA: TGTGCCAGCAGCCCCGACGGAATCCAAGAGACCCAGTACTTC.